This note documents a single TCR beta chain sequence. The CDR3 extends over 15 amino acids. In germline, CDR1 is SGDLS, CDR2 YYNGEE. Between the trimmed V and J ends, which lost 0 bases and 4 bases, there was a span of 11 bases. The entry originates in a study of OX40 agonist ivuxolimab in advanced cancers. Produced via immunoSEQ multiplex PCR; TCRdb's table is partial and in-frame only. The sample shows 90,000 to 95,000 clones, more than 70% of them seen only once. The gene calls are TRBV9 and TRBJ1-3; D is undetermined. The starting material was CD4+ or CD8+ T cells sorted from blood, obtained in a trial of the OX40 agonist ivuxolimab. The sequence derives from an adult with an advanced solid tumor such as melanoma, head and neck, liver or kidney cancer. The CDR3 loop is CASSVASPGGNTIYF. For the CDR3, the DNA is TGTGCCAGCAGCGTAGCCTCCCCGGGAGGAAACACCATATATTTT.